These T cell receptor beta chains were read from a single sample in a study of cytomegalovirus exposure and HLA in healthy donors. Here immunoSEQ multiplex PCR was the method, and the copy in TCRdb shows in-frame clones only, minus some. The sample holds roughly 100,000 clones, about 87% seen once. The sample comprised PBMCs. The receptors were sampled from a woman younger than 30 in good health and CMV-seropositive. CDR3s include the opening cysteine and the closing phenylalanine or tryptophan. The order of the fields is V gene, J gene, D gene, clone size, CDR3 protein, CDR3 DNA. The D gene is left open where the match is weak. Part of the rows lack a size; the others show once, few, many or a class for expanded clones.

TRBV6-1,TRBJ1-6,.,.,CASSARVPSNSPLHF,TGTGCCAGCAGTGCGAGGGTTCCTAGTAATTCACCCCTCCACTTT
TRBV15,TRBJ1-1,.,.,CATHKQAANTEAFF,TGTGCCACCCATAAACAGGCCGCGAACACTGAAGCTTTCTTT
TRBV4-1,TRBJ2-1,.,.,CASSQTGISSYNEQFF,TGCGCCAGCAGCCAAACAGGGATTAGCTCCTACAATGAGCAGTTCTTC
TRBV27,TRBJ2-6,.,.,CASGGLSGANVLTF,TGTGCCAGCGGAGGGCTTTCTGGGGCCAACGTCCTGACTTTC
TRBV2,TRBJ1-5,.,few,CASSDALSGNSNQPQHF,TGTGCCAGCAGTGATGCCCTGTCAGGGAATAGCAATCAGCCCCAGCATTTT
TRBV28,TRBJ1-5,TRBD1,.,CASSPTGNSNQPQHF,TGTGCCAGCAGCCCGACAGGGAATAGCAATCAGCCCCAGCATTTT
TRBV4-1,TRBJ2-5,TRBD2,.,CASSRRIGTRGIQETQYF,TGCGCCAGCAGCCGAAGGATCGGGACTAGGGGAATTCAAGAGACCCAGTACTTC
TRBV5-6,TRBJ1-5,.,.,CASSWGGASSNQPQHF,TGTGCCAGCAGCTGGGGAGGGGCTAGTAGCAATCAGCCCCAGCATTTT
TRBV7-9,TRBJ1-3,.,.,CASSPRPPGSVGNTIYF,TGTGCCAGCAGCCCCCGCCCCCCAGGGTCTGTAGGAAACACCATATATTTT
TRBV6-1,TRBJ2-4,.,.,CASSAGGADKNIQYF,TGTGCCAGCAGCGCTGGGGGGGCCGACAAAAACATTCAGTACTTC
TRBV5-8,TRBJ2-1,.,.,CASSLQGSYNEQFF,TGTGCCAGCAGCTTGCAGGGGAGTTACAATGAGCAGTTCTTC
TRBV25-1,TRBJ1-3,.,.,CASSEAAWGPGNTIYF,TGTGCCAGCAGTGAAGCGGCGTGGGGGCCTGGAAACACCATATATTTT
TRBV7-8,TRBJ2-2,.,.,CASSLVYFTGELFF,TGTGCCAGCAGCTTAGTGTATTTCACCGGGGAGCTGTTTTTT
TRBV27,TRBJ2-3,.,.,CASSYSGAAGPDTQYF,TGTGCCAGCAGCTATTCAGGGGCGGCCGGACCAGATACGCAGTATTTT
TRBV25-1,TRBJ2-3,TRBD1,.,CASSGQGAGTDTQYF,TGTGCCAGCAGTGGGCAGGGGGCGGGAACAGATACGCAGTATTTT
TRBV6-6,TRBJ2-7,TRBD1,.,CASSSDRGSPYEQYF,TGTGCCAGCAGTTCCGACAGGGGATCCCCCTACGAGCAGTACTTC
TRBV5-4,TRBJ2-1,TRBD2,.,CASSSRTSGGDWGHEQFF,TGTGCCAGCAGCTCAAGGACTAGCGGGGGGGACTGGGGGCATGAGCAGTTCTTC
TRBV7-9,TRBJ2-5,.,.,CASSWAETYQETQYF,TGTGCCAGCAGCTGGGCCGAGACCTACCAAGAGACCCAGTACTTC
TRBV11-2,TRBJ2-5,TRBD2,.,CASSFRGGGETQYF,TGTGCCAGCAGCTTTCGGGGGGGCGGTGAGACCCAGTACTTC
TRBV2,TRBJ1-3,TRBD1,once,CASSPGTGAGNTIYF,TGTGCCAGCAGCCCAGGGACAGGGGCTGGAAACACCATATATTTT
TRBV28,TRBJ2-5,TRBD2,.,CASSPLQGTSGEETQYF,TGTGCCAGCAGTCCCCTTCAGGGGACTAGCGGTGAAGAGACCCAGTACTTC
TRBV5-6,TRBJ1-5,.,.,CASSAAGHYSNQPQHF,TGTGCCAGCAGCGCAGCAGGGCACTATAGCAATCAGCCCCAGCATTTT
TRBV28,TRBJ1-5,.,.,CASRPGGSNQPQHF,TGTGCCAGCAGGCCCGGGGGAAGTAATCAGCCCCAGCATTTT
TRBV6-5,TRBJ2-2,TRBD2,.,CASRGLAGGSGELFF,TGTGCCAGCAGAGGACTAGCGGGGGGGTCCGGGGAGCTGTTTTTT
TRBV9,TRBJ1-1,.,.,CASSVDPQNTEAFF,TGTGCCAGCAGCGTAGACCCACAGAACACTGAAGCTTTCTTT
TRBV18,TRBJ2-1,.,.,CASSPRRTTYNEQFF,TGTGCCAGCTCACCACGGAGGACTACCTACAATGAGCAGTTCTTC
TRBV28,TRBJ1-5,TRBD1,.,CASTNRGSNQPQHF,TGTGCCAGCACCAACAGGGGAAGCAATCAGCCCCAGCATTTT
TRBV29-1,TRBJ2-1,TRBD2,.,CSVLTPFPSGGSNEQFF,TGCAGCGTTCTAACCCCCTTTCCTAGCGGGGGGTCCAATGAGCAGTTCTTC
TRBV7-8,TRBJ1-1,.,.,CASSLGRGVTEAFF,TGTGCCAGCAGCTTGGGCAGGGGAGTCACTGAAGCTTTCTTT
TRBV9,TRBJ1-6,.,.,CASSAEGRGGNSPLHF,TGTGCCAGCAGCGCGGAGGGTAGGGGTGGCAATTCACCCCTCCACTTT
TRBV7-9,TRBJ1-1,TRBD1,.,CASSFGQGGANTEAFF,TGTGCCAGCAGCTTTGGTCAAGGGGGCGCAAACACTGAAGCTTTCTTT
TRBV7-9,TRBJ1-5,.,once,CASSLGGQPQHF,TGTGCCAGCAGCTTAGGCGGCCAGCCCCAGCATTTT
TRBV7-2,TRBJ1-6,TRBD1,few,CASSSGFDRGRSPLHF,TGTGCCAGCAGCTCAGGATTCGACAGGGGTAGATCACCCCTCCACTTT
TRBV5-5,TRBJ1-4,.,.,CASSLMSATNEKLFF,TGTGCCAGCAGCTTAATGTCCGCAACTAATGAAAAACTGTTTTTT
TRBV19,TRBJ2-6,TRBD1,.,CASSYAGTGPSGANVLTF,TGTGCCAGTAGCTATGCCGGGACAGGGCCCTCTGGGGCCAACGTCCTGACTTTC
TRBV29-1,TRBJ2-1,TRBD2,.,CSGWSGLAGGSDEQFF,TGCAGCGGCTGGTCGGGACTAGCGGGGGGCAGCGATGAGCAGTTCTTC
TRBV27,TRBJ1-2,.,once,CASSRRGRDGYTF,TGTGCCAGCAGTAGGAGGGGAAGGGATGGCTACACCTTC
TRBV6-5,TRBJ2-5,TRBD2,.,CASSPSGTRESQYF,TGTGCCAGCAGTCCATCCGGGACTAGGGAGTCCCAGTACTTC
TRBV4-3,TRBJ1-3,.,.,CASSQGLDISGNTIYF,TGCGCCAGCAGCCAAGGTTTGGACATCTCTGGAAACACCATATATTTT
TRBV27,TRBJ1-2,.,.,CASSLGGGGNYGYTF,TGTGCCAGCAGTTTAGGGGGGGGTGGGAACTATGGCTACACCTTC
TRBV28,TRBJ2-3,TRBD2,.,CASSLSYQGGASTDTQYF,TGTGCCAGCAGTTTGTCCTACCAGGGAGGGGCTAGCACAGATACGCAGTATTTT
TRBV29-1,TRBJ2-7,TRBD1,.,CSVVPRGSSYEQYF,TGCAGCGTTGTCCCCAGGGGGAGCTCCTACGAGCAGTACTTC
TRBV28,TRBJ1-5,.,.,CASSFMQGLVQPQHF,TGTGCCAGCAGTTTCATGCAGGGGCTGGTCCAGCCCCAGCATTTT
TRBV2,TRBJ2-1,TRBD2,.,CASSLFGGAGEQFF,TGTGCCAGCTCCTTATTCGGGGGGGCCGGTGAGCAGTTCTTC
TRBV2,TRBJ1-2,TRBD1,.,CAWSGTGAGSWFYGYTF,TGTGCCTGGAGCGGGACAGGGGCAGGATCCTGGTTCTATGGCTACACCTTC
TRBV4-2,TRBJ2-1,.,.,CASSQELPGGEQFF,TGTGCCAGCAGCCAAGAACTCCCGGGTGGTGAGCAGTTCTTC
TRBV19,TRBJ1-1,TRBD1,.,CASSRGQGAQTEAFF,TGTGCCAGTAGTCGAGGACAGGGGGCGCAAACTGAAGCTTTCTTT
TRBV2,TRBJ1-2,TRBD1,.,CASSERVPRQGAYRNYGYTF,TGTGCCAGCAGTGAAAGGGTTCCCCGACAGGGGGCGTATAGAAACTATGGCTACACCTTC
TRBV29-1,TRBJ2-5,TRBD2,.,CSVEDGATSGGWETQYF,TGCAGCGTTGAAGACGGGGCGACTAGCGGGGGGTGGGAGACCCAGTACTTC
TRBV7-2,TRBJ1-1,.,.,CASSFQSTANTEAFF,TGTGCCAGCAGCTTTCAGTCTACAGCGAACACTGAAGCTTTCTTT
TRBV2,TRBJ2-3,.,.,CASSVRGPGPDTQYF,TGTGCCAGCAGTGTGCGGGGGCCGGGCCCAGATACGCAGTATTTT
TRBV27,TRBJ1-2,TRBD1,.,CASSLRTGGGYTF,TGTGCCAGCAGTTTACGAACAGGGGGCGGCTACACCTTC
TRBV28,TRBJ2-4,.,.,CASSDPGAGLKNIQYF,TGTGCCAGCAGCGACCCAGGGGCAGGCCTTAAGAACATTCAGTACTTC
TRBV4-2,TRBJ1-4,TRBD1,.,CASSPSDRSNEKLFF,TGTGCCAGCAGCCCCTCGGACAGGAGTAATGAAAAACTGTTTTTT
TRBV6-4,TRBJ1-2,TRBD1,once,CASTAGQGDYGYTF,TGTGCCAGCACTGCCGGACAGGGTGACTATGGCTACACCTTC
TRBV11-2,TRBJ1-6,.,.,CASGAGTYNSPLHF,TGTGCCAGCGGGGCGGGGACCTATAATTCACCCCTCCACTTT
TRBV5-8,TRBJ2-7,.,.,CASSQGHRQAYEQYF,TGTGCCAGCAGCCAGGGACATAGACAGGCCTACGAGCAGTACTTC